This TCR beta chain was profiled in a study of response to subunit inactivated influenza vaccine (dated by TCRdb to 2016 to 2018). Regarding the complete study: Deep quantitative profiling of the T cell receptor repertoire was used in the study to follow responses to a trivalent subunit inactivated influenza vaccine. What the work shows at the level of the full study, not this receptor alone: The authors proposed that each seasonal influenza vaccination may bring in only a limited number of new T cells.

This clonotype was seen only a few times. Its antigen specificity is not known. It has no much larger one-base neighbor in the sample; base qualities were not kept. The library relied on RT-PCR. The sequencing machine was an Illumina HiSeq 2500. TCRdb ran its own pipeline on the public reads, namely fastp trimming at Q25 and MiXCR clone calling, and kept in-frame beta chains. Here each entry gathers all rows of one CDR3 protein and keeps the most common genes and DNA. In all, the sample holds hundreds of thousands of distinct CDR3 sequences, and more than 15% of those were seen once. The ten largest clones add up to 11% of the sample. The sequence came from a man aged 45 to 65 who received an inactivated influenza vaccine. Donor details come from another sample of the same person, matched by shared clones. This specimen was PBMCs from blood, taken 12 days after vaccination.

The sequence in DNA is TGCAGTGCTGGGCACCCCGCCTACGAGCAGTACTTC. Translated, this is CSAGHPAYEQYF. Recombination joined TRBV20-1 with TRBJ2-7, with the D gene uncertain. V is cut by 5 bases and J by 2 bases, and the space between the germline ends is 10 bases. Including the terminal cysteine and phenylalanine, the CDR3 comprises 12 residues. Here the CDR3 DNA is all that survives: 36 bases in frame from base 1. The germline V gene (reference sequence) provides CDR1 DFQATT and CDR2 SNEGSKA.